These 24 T cell receptor beta chains share one sample of origin, sequenced in a study of blood T cell repertoires in COVID-19. The method was immunoSEQ multiplex PCR; TCRdb's version includes in-frame clones alone and lacks a portion of them. The profile shows roughly 180,000 clones, 76% of them singletons. Sample: peripheral blood. Receptor source: a woman between 45 and 60 years old with active or convalescent COVID-19.

The CDR3 DNA is TGTGCCAGCAGCCGACAGGGTGTGAACTATGGCTACACCTTC. Its protein product is CASSRQGVNYGYTF. The chain employs TRBV7-9 and TRBJ1-2; 7 positions agree with TRBD1. The germline V gene encodes CDR1 SEHNR and CDR2 FQNEAQ (reference sequence). The CDR3 totals 14 residues. V lost 5 bases and J lost 2; bases outside the gene matches: 5.

The chain recombines TRBV5-4 with TRBJ2-3; 7 bases match TRBD1. CDR1 and CDR2 from the germline V gene are SGHNT and YYREEE (reference sequence). J lost 5 bases, V lost 0 bases, and 3 bases had no gene match. The CDR3 has 14 amino acids. CDR3 protein: CASSLDRGRDTQYF. Written as DNA, the CDR3 is TGTGCCAGCAGCTTGGATAGGGGGCGAGATACGCAGTATTTT. The full variable domain, rest sourced from reference TRBV5-4 and TRBJ2-3, is ETGVTQSPTHLIKTRGQQVTLRCSSQSGHNTVSWYQQALGQGPQFIFQYYREEENGRGNFPPRFSGLQFPNYSSELNVNALELDDSALYLCASSLDRGRDTQYFGPGTRLTVL.

This chain connects TRBV15 to TRBJ1-2; the D is unclear. Germline V gene data show CDR1 as LNHNV and CDR2 as YYDKDF (reference sequence). The CDR3 has 16 amino acids. Trimming removed 0 bases at V and 0 bases at J, with 11 bases between. CDR3 sequence reads: CATSRDLSGSNYGYTF. CDR3 in DNA: TGTGCCACCAGCAGAGATTTATCGGGTTCTAACTATGGCTACACCTTC.

V is TRBV28 and J is TRBJ1-6; perhaps TRBD1 as D (5 bases). This CDR3 is built from 16 residues. V was clipped by 8 bases and J by 4 bases, with 18 bases between them. In germline, CDR1 is MDHEN, CDR2 SYDVKM. The CDR3 DNA reads TGTGCCAGCCGGTTTGCTGGAAACAGGTATAATTCACCCCTCCACTTT. Translating it yields CASRFAGNRYNSPLHF.

The V call is TRBV6-5, the J call TRBJ1-1; maybe TRBD1 (5 bases). The CDR3 extends over 15 amino acids. V lost 8 bases and J lost 2, with 18 bases in between. Germline CDR1 and CDR2: MNHEY and SVGAGI. The CDR3 DNA is TGTGCCAGCTTTTGGGCAGGGATCTCAAACACTGAAGCTTTCTTT. Translated, it gives CASFWAGISNTEAFF.

The CDR3 spells CASSLAGTGNTDTQYF. The CDR3 coding sequence is TGTGCCAGCAGCTTAGCGGGGACTGGAAACACAGATACGCAGTATTTT. The chain recombines TRBV7-9 with TRBJ2-3; D is possibly TRBD2 (6 bases). CDR3 length equals 16 residues. V was shortened by 0 bases and J by 2 bases, with 12 bases between the two germline ends. Germline loops: CDR1 SEHNR, CDR2 FQNEAQ (reference sequence).

The chain couples TRBV12-5 to TRBJ1-1; possible D gene TRBD1, 5 bases. CDR3 size: 13 residues. V lost 3 bases to trimming and J lost 7 bases, with 12 bases between them. CDR1 and CDR2 (germline): LGHNT, FRNRAP. This chain's CDR3 is CASGFPGGSEAFF. As DNA, the CDR3 is TGTGCTAGTGGTTTTCCGGGGGGGAGTGAAGCTTTCTTT.

This CDR3 reads CASSITSARLGYGYTF. In nucleotides, the CDR3 is TGTGCCAGTAGTATTACATCCGCGCGGCTCGGTTATGGCTACACCTTC. The genes are TRBV19 and TRBJ1-2; D ambiguous. The CDR3 has 16 amino acids. V was cut by 3 bases and J by 5 bases, with 19 bases left in between. Germline V gene sequence: CDR1 LNHDA, CDR2 SQIVND (reference sequence).

The chain recombines TRBV11-3 with TRBJ2-1; 8 nucleotides match TRBD2. This CDR3 contains 15 residues. Unmatched junction bases numbered 10, after V lost 5 bases and J lost 7 bases. Germline V gene data show CDR1 as SGHNT and CDR2 as YENEEA. In nucleotides, the CDR3 is TGTGCCAGCAGCGTCGAAGCGGGGGCCCCAAATGAGCAGTTCTTC. Translation: CASSVEAGAPNEQFF.

The chain carries TRBV18 and TRBJ1-5, with D tentatively TRBD1 (6 bases). This CDR3 contains 15 residues. Germline V gene data show CDR1 as KGHSH and CDR2 as LQKENI. V dropped 3 bases and J dropped 10 bases, with 19 bases sitting between them. The CDR3 protein is CASSPATGRSLPQHF. The CDR3 region has the DNA TGTGCCAGCTCACCGGCGACAGGTAGAAGTTTACCCCAGCATTTT.

This clone was counted once. The chain uses TRBV19 and TRBJ1-6; D remains ambiguous. Per the germline V gene, CDR1 is LNHDA and CDR2 is SQIVND (reference sequence). The CDR3 is made up of 16 amino acids. The V gene lost 3 bases and the J gene lost 8 bases, with 17 bases spanning the gap. CDR3 DNA: TGTGCCAGTAGTATCGCCAGGCGCGATGCCCATTCACCCCTCCACTTT. Its protein product is CASSIARRDAHSPLHF.

The chain is built from TRBV4-2 and TRBJ1-5; TRBD1 might be the D (5 bases). Germline V CDR1 and CDR2: LGHNA, YNFKEQ. The germline V and J ends were trimmed by 4 bases and 1 base, with 11 bases remaining between them. This CDR3 is built from 15 residues. This CDR3 reads CASSPERGSNQPQHF. CDR3 nucleotides: TGTGCCAGCAGCCCAGAAAGGGGAAGCAATCAGCCCCAGCATTTT.

V is TRBV15 and J is TRBJ1-3, with TRBD1 matching over 7 bases. CDR1 and CDR2 from the germline V gene are LNHNV and YYDKDF (reference sequence). With 4 bases clipped from V and 4 bases from J, the junction kept 10 bases outside the gene matches. This CDR3 has 16 residues. For the CDR3, the DNA is TGTGCCACCAGCATTAGGGGGCAGGGGTTCGGAAACACCATATATTTT. Its translation: CATSIRGQGFGNTIYF.

Turning to this clone: At one boundary the junction diverges from the germline segment, which might be a read error. This chain connects TRBV6-6 to TRBJ1-4, with D hard to call. This CDR3 spans 14 amino acids. The germline V gene encodes CDR1 MNHNY and CDR2 SVGAGI (reference sequence). The CDR3 sequence is CVSSPRRVNEKLFF. CDR3 coding DNA: TGTGTCAGCAGTCCACGACGGGTTAATGAAAAACTGTTTTTT.

This chain links TRBV5-4 with TRBJ2-1; 9 nucleotides match TRBD2. Per germline, CDR1 SGHNT and CDR2 YYREEE (reference sequence). V shed 1 base, J shed 0 bases, and the junction held 11 bases outside the gene matches. The CDR3 consists of 19 residues. This CDR3 is CASSLTKGSGGSSYNEQFF. CDR3 coding DNA: TGTGCCAGCAGCTTGACCAAGGGGAGCGGGGGGAGCTCCTACAATGAGCAGTTCTTC.

CDR3 DNA sequence: TGTGCCAGCAGCTTACTCATCCATAGCGCCCAACATCAGCCCCAGCATTTT. This codes for CASSLLIHSAQHQPQHF. The V gene is TRBV12-1, the J gene TRBJ1-5. TRBV12-1 is a recognized pseudogene. The CDR3 is made up of 17 amino acids.

The chain combines TRBV29-1 with TRBJ1-1, with TRBD1 matching over 10 bases. After removal of 0 bases from V and 3 bases from J, the junction contained 1 base not matched to a gene. Germline CDR1 reads SQVTM; CDR2 reads ANQGSEA. The CDR3 runs 14 residues. In nucleotides, the CDR3 is TGCAGCGTTGAAGAGGGACAGGGGTACACTGAAGCTTTCTTT. As protein: CSVEEGQGYTEAFF.

The chain recombines TRBV7-2 with TRBJ1-3; D unclear. The CDR3 sequence is 15 residues long. V was shortened by 5 bases and J by 0 bases, with 11 bases between the two germline ends. From germline, CDR1 is SGHTA and CDR2 FQGNSA. CDR3 in amino acids: CASSAQQISGNTIYF. The CDR3 nucleotides read TGTGCCAGCAGCGCCCAACAAATCTCTGGAAACACCATATATTTT.

The genes are TRBV2 and TRBJ2-1; 7 nucleotides agree with TRBD1. The trim removed 6 bases at V and 2 bases at J, leaving 4 bases unmatched. The CDR3 is made up of 14 amino acids. CDR1 is SNHLY and CDR2 is FYNNEI in the germline V gene. The CDR3 region has the DNA TGTGCCAGCAGAACAGGGGTGGCCTACAATGAGCAGTTCTTC. It yields the protein CASRTGVAYNEQFF.

The count of this clone is one. V usage is TRBV9 and J usage is TRBJ2-3, with D tentatively TRBD2 (6 bases). CDR1 and CDR2 (germline): SGDLS, YYNGEE. Trimming removed 0 bases at V and 6 bases at J, with 14 bases between. The CDR3 contains 15 residues. In DNA, the CDR3 is TGTGCCAGCAGCGTAGGGGGGGTAGTCCGTGATACGCAGTATTTT. It is translated as CASSVGGVVRDTQYF.

V usage is TRBV25-1 and J usage is TRBJ2-1; D is unresolved. Germline CDR1 reads MGHDK; CDR2 reads SYGVNS. Trimming left V 3 bases short and J 9 bases short, with 12 bases between. The CDR3 sequence is 13 residues long. This CDR3 is CASSDTSSLEQFF. DNA of the CDR3: TGTGCCAGCAGTGATACAAGTTCCCTTGAGCAGTTCTTC.

J is TRBJ1-6 and V is TRBV10-1; possibly TRBD1 for D (5 bases). This CDR3 region has 16 residues. Germline CDR1 and CDR2: WNHNN and SYGVQD (reference sequence). Trimming left V 3 bases short and J 5 bases short, with 14 bases between. In nucleotides, the CDR3 is TGCGCCAGCAGTGATCCCGACAGCGCCAATAATTCACCCCTCCACTTT. This sequence encodes CASSDPDSANNSPLHF.

V gene TRBV4-3 combines with J gene TRBJ1-1; D unresolved. This CDR3 has 15 amino acids. In germline, CDR1 is LGHNA, CDR2 YSLEER. V was trimmed by 4 bases and J by 0 bases, leaving 12 bases between them. CDR3 sequence (DNA): TGCGCCAGCAGCCTAAACAGTCAGATGAACACTGAAGCTTTCTTT. Its translation: CASSLNSQMNTEAFF.

The chain employs TRBV10-3 and TRBJ2-1; 9 nucleotides agree with TRBD2. The CDR3 runs 16 residues. From germline, CDR1 is ENHRY and CDR2 SYGVKD. V lost 4 bases to trimming and J lost 5 bases; unmatched junction nucleotides: 9. The CDR3 region has the DNA TGTGCCATCAGTGCCTCTAGCGGGGCCGGCGACAATGAGCAGTTCTTC. As protein: CAISASSGAGDNEQFF.